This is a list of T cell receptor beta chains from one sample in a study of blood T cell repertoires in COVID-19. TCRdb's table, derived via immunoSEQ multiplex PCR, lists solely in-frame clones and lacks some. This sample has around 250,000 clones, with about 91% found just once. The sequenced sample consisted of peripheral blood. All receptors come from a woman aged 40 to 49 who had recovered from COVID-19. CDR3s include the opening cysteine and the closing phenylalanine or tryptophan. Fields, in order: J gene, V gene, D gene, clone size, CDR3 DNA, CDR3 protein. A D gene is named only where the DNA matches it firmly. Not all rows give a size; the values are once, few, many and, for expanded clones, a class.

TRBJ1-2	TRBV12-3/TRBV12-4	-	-	TGTGCCAGCAGAACGGGAAGGAACTATGGCTACACCTTC	CASRTGRNYGYTF
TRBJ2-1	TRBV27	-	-	TGTGCCAGCAGTTTAAAAGGGACTTCCTCCTACAATGAGCAGTTCTTC	CASSLKGTSSYNEQFF
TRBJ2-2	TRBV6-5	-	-	TGTGCCAGCAGTTACCAGGGACAGAACACCGGGGAGCTGTTTTTT	CASSYQGQNTGELFF
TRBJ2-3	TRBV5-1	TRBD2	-	TGCGCCAGCAGCTTGGCTCTTGCTAGCGGGAGTACAGATACGCAGTATTTT	CASSLALASGSTDTQYF
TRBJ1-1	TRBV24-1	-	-	TGTGCCACCATGGCGTCGGGGAACACTGAAGCTTTCTTT	CATMASGNTEAFF
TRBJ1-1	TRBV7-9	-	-	TGTGCCAGCAGCCCCGGTAGCCTGAACACTGAAGCTTTCTTT	CASSPGSLNTEAFF
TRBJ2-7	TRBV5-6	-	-	TGTGCCAGCAGGACAGGTTCCTACGAGCAGTACTTC	CASRTGSYEQYF
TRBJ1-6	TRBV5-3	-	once	TGTGCCAGAAGCTTGAGGGTAATAAACAGGGTTAATTCACCCCTCCACTTT	CARSLRVINRVNSPLHF
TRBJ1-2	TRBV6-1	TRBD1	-	TGTGCCAGCAGTGACGACAGGGGCGACTCGACTGGCTACACCTTC	CASSDDRGDSTGYTF
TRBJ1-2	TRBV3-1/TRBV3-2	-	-	TGTGCCAGCAGCCAAGTCTGGAGTGGCTACACCTTC	CASSQVWSGYTF
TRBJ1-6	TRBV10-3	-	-	TGTGCCATCAGTGAGTCAGCAGGGGCCCGTAGGCCCCTCCACTTT	CAISESAGARRPLHF
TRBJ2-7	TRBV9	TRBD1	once	TGTGCCAGCAGCGTAGACGGTGTTGTGGGGACAGGGGACTACGAGCAGTACTTC	CASSVDGVVGTGDYEQYF
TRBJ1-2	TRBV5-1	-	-	TGCGCCAGCAGCCCTTTTCTGGGAGCTAACTATGGCTACACCTTC	CASSPFLGANYGYTF
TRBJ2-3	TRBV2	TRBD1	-	TGTGCCAGCAGTGAGGCGGCAGGGGGCCCAGATACGCAGTATTTT	CASSEAAGGPDTQYF
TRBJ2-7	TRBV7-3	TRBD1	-	TGTGCCAGCAGCAAGGGACAGGGAGTCGACGAGCAGTACTTC	CASSKGQGVDEQYF
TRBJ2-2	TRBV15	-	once	TGTGCCACCAAGACGCGAGGCGATCGAGAGCTGTTTTTT	CATKTRGDRELFF
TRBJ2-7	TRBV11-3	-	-	TGTGCCAGCAGCATCGGACAGTCCTACGAGCAGTACTTC	CASSIGQSYEQYF
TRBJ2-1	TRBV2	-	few	TGTGCCAGCAGTGCGGGGTTTAATGAGCAGTTCTTC	CASSAGFNEQFF
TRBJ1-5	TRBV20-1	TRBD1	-	TGCAGTGCTAGTCCCAGGACAGGGGCGTATCAGCCCCAGCATTTT	CSASPRTGAYQPQHF
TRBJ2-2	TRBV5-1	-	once	TGCGCCAGCAGCGGGGGGACGAACACCGGGGAGCTGTTTTTT	CASSGGTNTGELFF
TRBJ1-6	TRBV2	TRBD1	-	TGTGCCAGCGCCCGGGACAGGGGGAATTCACCCCTCCACTTT	CASARDRGNSPLHF
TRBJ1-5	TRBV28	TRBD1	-	TGTGCCAGCAGTTTTTCAGGACAGGGTACCAATCAGCCCCAGCATTTT	CASSFSGQGTNQPQHF
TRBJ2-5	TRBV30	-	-	TGTGCCTGGAGTGTGGAAGGGGGAGGGCCGGGAGAGACCCAGTACTTC	CAWSVEGGGPGETQYF
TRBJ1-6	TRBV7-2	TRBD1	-	TGTGCCAGCAGCTTAGTGGGACAGGGTTATTCACCCCTCCACTTT	CASSLVGQGYSPLHF
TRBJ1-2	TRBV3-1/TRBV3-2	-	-	TGTGCCAGCAGCCAAGGGTCCAGGGTAGGTGGCTACACCTTC	CASSQGSRVGGYTF
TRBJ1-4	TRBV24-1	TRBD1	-	TGTGCCACCAGTGATTTGCTGAGGACAGGGGACGGTGAAAAACTGTTTTTT	CATSDLLRTGDGEKLFF
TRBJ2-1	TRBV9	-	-	TGTGCCAGCAGCGTAGCTAGCACGTACAATGAGCAGTTCTTC	CASSVASTYNEQFF
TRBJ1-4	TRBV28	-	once	TGTGCCAGCCGGGAGGCGGTGAGTGAAAAACTGTTTTTT	CASREAVSEKLFF
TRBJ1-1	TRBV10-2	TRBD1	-	TGCGCCAGCAGTGAAACAGGGGAAACTGAAGCTTTCTTT	CASSETGETEAFF
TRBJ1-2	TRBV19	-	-	TGTGCCAGTAGGACGGGTTTTGGCTACACCTTC	CASRTGFGYTF
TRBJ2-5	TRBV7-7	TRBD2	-	TGTGCCAGCAGCTTAGGACTAGCCGGGTACCAAGAGACCCAGTACTTC	CASSLGLAGYQETQYF
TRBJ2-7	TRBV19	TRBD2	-	TGTGCCAGCGGAACTAGCGGCTACGAGCAGTACTTC	CASGTSGYEQYF
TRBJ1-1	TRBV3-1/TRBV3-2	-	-	TGTGCCAGCAGCCAAGTCGGGGATCATGAAGCTTTCTTT	CASSQVGDHEAFF
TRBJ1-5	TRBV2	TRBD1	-	TGTGCCAGCAGTGACGGGACAGGGGGAACCTTATACAATCAGCCCCAGCATTTT	CASSDGTGGTLYNQPQHF
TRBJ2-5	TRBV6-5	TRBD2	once	TGTGCCAGCAGTTGGGCTAGCGGGCAAGAGACCCAGTACTTC	CASSWASGQETQYF
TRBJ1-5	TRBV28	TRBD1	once	TGTGCCAGCAGCAAGACAGGGGGTCCTCGGCCCCAGCATTTT	CASSKTGGPRPQHF
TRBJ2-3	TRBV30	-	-	TGTGCCTGGAGGGCCGATACGCAGTATTTT	CAWRADTQYF
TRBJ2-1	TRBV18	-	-	TGTGCCAGCTCACCTGGATTGGGCAGGGATGAGCAGTTCTTC	CASSPGLGRDEQFF
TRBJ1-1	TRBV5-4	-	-	TGTGCCAGCAAAGGGGTGAACACTGAAGCTTTCTTT	CASKGVNTEAFF
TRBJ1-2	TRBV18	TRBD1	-	TGTGCCAGCTCACCCACAGGGGAGACCTATGGCTACACCTTC	CASSPTGETYGYTF
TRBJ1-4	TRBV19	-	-	TGTGCCAGTAGGCCGGGGTTCGGCAGTAATGAAAAACTGTTTTTT	CASRPGFGSNEKLFF
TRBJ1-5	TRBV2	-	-	TGTGCCAGCATGGGGGCGGCCGATCAGCCCCAGCATTTT	CASMGAADQPQHF
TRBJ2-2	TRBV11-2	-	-	TGTGCCAGCAGCTTAGTCCTGACTAGGGCCGGGGAGCTGTTTTTT	CASSLVLTRAGELFF
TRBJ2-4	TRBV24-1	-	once	TGTGCCACCAGTGACACCGGGACATCGGCCCATGGAAACATTCAGTACTTC	CATSDTGTSAHGNIQYF
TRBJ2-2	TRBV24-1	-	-	TGTGCCACCAGTGATCCAAGCAGGGGCAAGGACGGGGAGCTGTTTTTT	CATSDPSRGKDGELFF
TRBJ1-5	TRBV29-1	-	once	TGCAGCGTTGAAGCCCCTAATCAGCCCCAGCATTTT	CSVEAPNQPQHF
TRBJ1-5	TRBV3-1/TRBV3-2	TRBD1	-	TGTGCCAGCAGCCAAGGCCCCGCAGGGGGGCAGCCCCAGCATTTT	CASSQGPAGGQPQHF
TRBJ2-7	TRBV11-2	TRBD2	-	TGTGCCAGCAGTTTAGAGGTTGGGGGGGGAGGAAGCGAGCAGTACTTC	CASSLEVGGGGSEQYF
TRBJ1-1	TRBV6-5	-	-	TGTGCCAGCATCTTATTCAGGGATGGGACTGAAGCTTTCTTT	CASILFRDGTEAFF
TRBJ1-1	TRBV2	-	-	TGTGCCAGCAGTGCGGAGACTTCTAACGCTGAAGCTTTCTTT	CASSAETSNAEAFF
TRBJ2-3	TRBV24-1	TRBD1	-	TGTGCCACCAGTGAGCTCCCGGGACAGGGTTTAGATACGCAGTATTTT	CATSELPGQGLDTQYF
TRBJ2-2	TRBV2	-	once	TGTGCCAGCAGTGAAGCGCGGGGGAACACCGGGGAGCTGTTTTTT	CASSEARGNTGELFF